This TCR beta chain was recorded in a study of OX40 agonist ivuxolimab in advanced cancers. On the study more broadly: Ivuxolimab, an antibody that agonizes OX40 (CD134), was administered to the patients. Study-wide results and caveats: In the expanded peripheral T cells, antigen specificity was never determined.

Note on this clone: Its target is not known.

Method: immunoSEQ multiplex PCR; TCRdb's copy keeps in-frame clones and lacks some. The sample lists tens of thousands of clones; 90% to 95% were seen once. Germline V CDR1 and CDR2: MNHEY, SMNVEV (reference sequence). This CDR3 is 16 amino acids long. V lost 3 bases to trimming and J lost 4 bases, with 18 bases between them. Sampling of blood occurred at baseline, cycle 4 day 1, and cycle 7 day 1. V gene TRBV27 combines with J gene TRBJ1-2; D remains unclear. Sequencing was performed on CD4+ or CD8+ T cells sorted from blood, taken in a trial of the OX40 agonist ivuxolimab. The receptor comes from an adult with an advanced solid tumor such as melanoma, head and neck, liver or kidney cancer. The CDR3 bases are TGTGCCAGCAGTTTTCTACAGATAAACCTTCCCTATGGCTACACCTTC. Translation: CASSFLQINLPYGYTF.